A single sample is the source of the 2 T cell receptor beta chains below, sequenced in a study of cytomegalovirus exposure and HLA in healthy donors. A multiplex PCR was run with 60 Vbeta primers and 13 Jbeta primers. TCRdb's copy holds only in-frame clones and misses some; the assay was immunoSEQ multiplex PCR. The table records around 100,000 clones, around 10% of them present only once. The sequencing sample was made of PBMCs. The receptor source for this set is a man aged 35-49 years in good health and CMV-seropositive.

Only a few counts were recorded for this clone. The chain combines TRBV5-4 with TRBJ1-2; TRBD1 matches at 10 bases. Germline CDR1 and CDR2: SGHNT and YYREEE (reference sequence). With V trimmed by 2 bases and J by 7 bases, 5 bases remained unmatched. The CDR3 is 14 amino acids. The CDR3 loop is CASSFLTGGRGYTF. CDR3 nucleotides: TGTGCCAGCAGCTTCTTGACAGGGGGCCGTGGCTACACCTTC.

The rearrangement links TRBV29-1 to TRBJ2-1; TRBD1 is a possible D gene (6 bases). V was shortened by 0 bases and J by 7 bases, with 13 bases between the two germline ends. CDR1 is SQVTM and CDR2 is ANQGSEA in the germline V gene. CDR3 size: 14 residues. The CDR3 sequence: CSVEDPQGYNEQFF. CDR3 DNA: TGCAGCGTTGAAGATCCACAGGGCTATAATGAGCAGTTCTTC.